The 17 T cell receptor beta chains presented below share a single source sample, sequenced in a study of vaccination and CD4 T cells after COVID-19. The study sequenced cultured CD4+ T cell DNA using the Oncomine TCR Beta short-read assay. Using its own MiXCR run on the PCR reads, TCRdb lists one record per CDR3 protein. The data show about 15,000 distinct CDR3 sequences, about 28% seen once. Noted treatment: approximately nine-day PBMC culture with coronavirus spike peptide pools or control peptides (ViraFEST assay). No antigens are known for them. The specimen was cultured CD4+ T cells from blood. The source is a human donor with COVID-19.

In DNA form, the CDR3 reads TGTGCCAGCAGCTTCCTAGCGGGGGGGAGAACAGATACGCAGTATTTT. This translates into CASSFLAGGRTDTQYF. The chain employs TRBV11-2 and TRBJ2-3; 12 nucleotides match TRBD2. Per germline, CDR1 SGHAT and CDR2 FQNNGV. This CDR3 spans 16 amino acids. V trimming: 3 bases; J trimming: 3 bases; junction bases outside the gene matches: 4.

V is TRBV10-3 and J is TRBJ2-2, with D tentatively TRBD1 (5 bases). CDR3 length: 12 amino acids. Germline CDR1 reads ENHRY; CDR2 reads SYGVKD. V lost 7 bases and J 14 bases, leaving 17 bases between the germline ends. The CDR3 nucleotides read TGTGCCATCAACAACGTGGGGCTCAAACTGTTTTTT. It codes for CAINNVGLKLFF.

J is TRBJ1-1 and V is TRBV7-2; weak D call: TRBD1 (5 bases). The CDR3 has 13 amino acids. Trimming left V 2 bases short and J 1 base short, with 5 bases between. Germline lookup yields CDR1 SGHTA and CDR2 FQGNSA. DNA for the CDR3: TGTGCCAGCAGCTTACAGGGGAACACTGAAGCTTTCTTT. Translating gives CASSLQGNTEAFF.

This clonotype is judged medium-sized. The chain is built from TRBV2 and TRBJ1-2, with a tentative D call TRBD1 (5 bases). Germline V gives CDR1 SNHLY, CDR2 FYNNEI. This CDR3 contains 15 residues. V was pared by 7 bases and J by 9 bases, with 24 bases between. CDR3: CASNRMGWSGGSYTF. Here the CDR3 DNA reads TGTGCCAGCAACCGAATGGGATGGTCGGGGGGGAGCTACACCTTC. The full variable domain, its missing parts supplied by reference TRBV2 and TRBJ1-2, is EPEVTQTPSHQVTQMGQEVILRCVPISNHLYFYWYRQILGQKVEFLVSFYNNEISEKSEIFDDQFSVERPDGSNFTLKIRSTKLEDSAMYFCASNRMGWSGGSYTFGSGTRLTVV.

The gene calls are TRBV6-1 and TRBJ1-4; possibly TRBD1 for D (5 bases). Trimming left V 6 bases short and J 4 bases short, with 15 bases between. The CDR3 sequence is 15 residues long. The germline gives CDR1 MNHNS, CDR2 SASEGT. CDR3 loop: CASRGSGGSNEKLFF. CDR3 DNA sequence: TGTGCCAGCAGAGGATCCGGGGGGAGTAATGAAAAACTGTTTTTT.

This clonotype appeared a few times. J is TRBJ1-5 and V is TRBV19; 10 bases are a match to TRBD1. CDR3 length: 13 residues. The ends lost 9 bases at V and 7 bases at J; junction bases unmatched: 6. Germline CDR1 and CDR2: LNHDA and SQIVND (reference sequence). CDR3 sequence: CASRQGAQQPQHF. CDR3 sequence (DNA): TGTGCCAGCCGACAGGGGGCTCAACAGCCCCAGCATTTT.

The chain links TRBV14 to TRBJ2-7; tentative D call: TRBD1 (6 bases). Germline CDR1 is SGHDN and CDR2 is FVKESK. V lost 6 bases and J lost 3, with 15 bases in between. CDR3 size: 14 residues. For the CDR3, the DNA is TGTGCCAGCAGTCCTGACAGGAATCTCTACGAGCAGTACTTC. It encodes CASSPDRNLYEQYF.

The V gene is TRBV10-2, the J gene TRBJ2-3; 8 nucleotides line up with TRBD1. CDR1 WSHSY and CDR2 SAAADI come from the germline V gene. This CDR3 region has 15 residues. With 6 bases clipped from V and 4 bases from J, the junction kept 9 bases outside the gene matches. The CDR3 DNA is TGCGCCAGCAGAATAACAGGGGGGCGGGCAGATACGCAGTATTTT. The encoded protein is CASRITGGRADTQYF.

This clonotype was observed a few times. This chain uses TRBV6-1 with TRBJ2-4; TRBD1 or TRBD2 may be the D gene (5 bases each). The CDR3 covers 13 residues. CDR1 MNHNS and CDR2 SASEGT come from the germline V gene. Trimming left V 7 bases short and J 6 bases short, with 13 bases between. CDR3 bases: TGTGCCAGCACCGCAACCGGGACAAACATTCAGTACTTC. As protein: CASTATGTNIQYF.

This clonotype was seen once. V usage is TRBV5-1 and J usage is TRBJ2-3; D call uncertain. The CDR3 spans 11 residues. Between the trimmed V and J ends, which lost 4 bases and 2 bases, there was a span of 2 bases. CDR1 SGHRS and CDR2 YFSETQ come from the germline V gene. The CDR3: CASSHTDTQYF. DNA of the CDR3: TGCGCCAGCAGCCACACAGATACGCAGTATTTT.

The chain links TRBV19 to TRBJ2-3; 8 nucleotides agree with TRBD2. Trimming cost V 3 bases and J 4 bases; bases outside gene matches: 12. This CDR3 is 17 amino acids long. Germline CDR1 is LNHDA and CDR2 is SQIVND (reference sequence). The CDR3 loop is CASSISEGAGAADTQYF. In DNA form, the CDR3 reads TGTGCCAGTAGTATCTCAGAGGGAGCGGGGGCCGCAGATACGCAGTATTTT.

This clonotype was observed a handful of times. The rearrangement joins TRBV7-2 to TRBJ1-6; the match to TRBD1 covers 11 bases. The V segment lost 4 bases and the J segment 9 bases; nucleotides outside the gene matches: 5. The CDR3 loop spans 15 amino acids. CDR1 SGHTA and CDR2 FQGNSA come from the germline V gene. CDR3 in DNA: TGTGCCAGCAGCTCTGGACAGGGGGCGAGTTCACCCCTCCACTTT. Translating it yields CASSSGQGASSPLHF.

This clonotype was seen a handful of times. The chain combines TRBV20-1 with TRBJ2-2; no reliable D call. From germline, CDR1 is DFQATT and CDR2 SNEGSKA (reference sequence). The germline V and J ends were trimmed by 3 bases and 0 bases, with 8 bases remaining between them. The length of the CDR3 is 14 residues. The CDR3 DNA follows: TGCAGTGCTAGCGGCACATCGAACACCGGGGAGCTGTTTTTT. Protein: CSASGTSNTGELFF.

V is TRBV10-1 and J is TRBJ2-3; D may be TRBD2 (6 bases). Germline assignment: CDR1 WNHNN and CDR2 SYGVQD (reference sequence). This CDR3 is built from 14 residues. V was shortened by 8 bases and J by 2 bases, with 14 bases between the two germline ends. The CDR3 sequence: CASGGSRFTDTQYF. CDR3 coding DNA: TGCGCCAGCGGGGGGTCACGGTTCACAGATACGCAGTATTTT.

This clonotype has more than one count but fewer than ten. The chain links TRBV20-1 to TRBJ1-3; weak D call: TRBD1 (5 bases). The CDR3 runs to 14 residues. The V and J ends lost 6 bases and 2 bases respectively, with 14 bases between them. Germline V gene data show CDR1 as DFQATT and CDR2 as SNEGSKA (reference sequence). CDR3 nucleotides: TGCAGTGCACCGGGGCCGGAGGCTGGAAACACCATATATTTT. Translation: CSAPGPEAGNTIYF.

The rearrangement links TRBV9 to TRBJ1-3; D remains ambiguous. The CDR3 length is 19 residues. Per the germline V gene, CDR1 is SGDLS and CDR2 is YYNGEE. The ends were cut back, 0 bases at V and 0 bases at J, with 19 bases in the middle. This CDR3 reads CASSVVPLQGIGSGNTIYF. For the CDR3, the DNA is TGTGCCAGCAGCGTAGTTCCGTTACAAGGAATTGGCTCTGGAAACACCATATATTTT.

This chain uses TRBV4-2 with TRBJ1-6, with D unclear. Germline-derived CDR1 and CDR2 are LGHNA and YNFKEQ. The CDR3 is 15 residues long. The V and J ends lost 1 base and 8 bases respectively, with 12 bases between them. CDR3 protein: CASSQGEGADSPLHF. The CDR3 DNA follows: TGTGCCAGCAGCCAAGGGGAGGGCGCTGATTCACCCCTCCACTTT.